The 8 T cell receptor beta chains below were found in one sample sequenced in a study of blood T cell repertoires in COVID-19. Profiled with immunoSEQ multiplex PCR; TCRdb holds only in-frame clones, not every one. The sample has around 65,000 clones, about 85% seen once. What was sequenced was peripheral blood. The receptors stem from a man between 65 and 85 years old with acute or convalescent COVID-19.

In this sample, this clone turned up once. The chain couples TRBV28 to TRBJ1-3; 7 bases match TRBD1. The CDR3 runs to 15 residues. V dropped 2 bases and J dropped 2; count of bases not matched to a gene: 3. CDR1 is MDHEN, CDR2 SYDVKM, per germline. The CDR3 nucleotides are TGTGCCAGCAGTTTAGGAGGGGGCACTGGAAACACCATATATTTT. As protein: CASSLGGGTGNTIYF.

The rearrangement links TRBV5-1 to TRBJ1-2; 7 positions agree with TRBD1. CDR1 is SGHRS, CDR2 YFSETQ, per germline. The CDR3 sequence is 14 residues long. V shed 2 bases, J shed 3 bases, and the junction held 4 bases outside the gene matches. This CDR3 is CASSLVTGDYGYTF. The CDR3 nucleotides read TGCGCCAGCAGCTTAGTCACAGGGGACTATGGCTACACCTTC.

The J gene is TRBJ1-4, the V gene TRBV15, with TRBD1 identical over 10 bases. CDR3 length: 18 amino acids. The germline V gene encodes CDR1 LNHNV and CDR2 YYDKDF (reference sequence). V gave up 1 base and J gave up 6 bases; unmatched junction bases: 11. DNA for the CDR3: TGTGCCACCAGCAGAGGGAAGGGACAGGGGAAGGGTGATGAAAAACTGTTTTTT. Its protein product is CATSRGKGQGKGDEKLFF.

The chain recombines TRBV19 with TRBJ2-2; D perhaps matches TRBD1 (5 bases). Trimming removed 6 bases from V and 5 bases from J, with 16 bases in between. This CDR3 is built from 15 residues. The germline CDR1 and CDR2 sequences are LNHDA and SQIVND (reference sequence). The DNA for the CDR3 is TGTGCCAGTAGAACCGACGGACACGGGACCGGGGAGCTGTTTTTT. It encodes CASRTDGHGTGELFF.

The V and J genes are TRBV19 and TRBJ1-5, with 9 bases aligning to TRBD1. The CDR3 contains 18 residues. Germline-derived CDR1 and CDR2 are LNHDA and SQIVND (reference sequence). V trimming: 10 bases; J trimming: 2 bases; junction bases outside the gene matches: 18. As DNA, the CDR3 is TGTGCCACCAACCCCCTAACAGGGGGCGCGGGAGGCAATCAGCCCCAGCATTTT. Translation gives CATNPLTGGAGGNQPQHF.

This clone was counted a single time. V is TRBV28 and J is TRBJ2-7; 8 bases are a match to TRBD1. The germline V gene has CDR1 MDHEN and CDR2 SYDVKM. V was clipped by 4 bases and J by 6 bases; unmatched bases: 14. CDR3 length: 16 amino acids. This chain's CDR3 is CASSSQWGQAVREQYF. The CDR3, as DNA: TGTGCCAGCAGTTCCCAATGGGGACAGGCGGTGCGCGAGCAGTACTTC.

In its sample, this clone was seen once. The sample contains more than one DNA sequence encoding this CDR3. The rearrangement joins TRBV2 to TRBJ2-5; unclear D gene. Looked up from germline, CDR1 is SNHLY and CDR2 is FYNNEI. This CDR3 is built from 12 residues. Between the trimmed V and J ends, which lost 3 bases and 2 bases, there was a span of 4 bases. The CDR3 DNA is TGTGCCAGCAGTGACAGTCAAGAGACCCAGTACTTC. Translation: CASSDSQETQYF. Together with reference TRBV2 and TRBJ2-5, the CDR3 gives the full variable domain: EPEVTQTPSHQVTQMGQEVILRCVPISNHLYFYWYRQILGQKVEFLVSFYNNEISEKSEIFDDQFSVERPDGSNFTLKIRSTKLEDSAMYFCASSDSQETQYFGPGTRLLVL.

The chain carries TRBV5-4 and TRBJ2-7, with 8 bases matching TRBD2. The CDR3 covers 14 residues. From germline, CDR1 is SGHNT and CDR2 YYREEE (reference sequence). With V trimmed by 5 bases and J by 2 bases, 6 bases remained unmatched. CDR3 nucleotides: TGTGCCAGCAGTTCACGGGGGGGGGCCTACGAGCAGTACTTC. Its translation: CASSSRGGAYEQYF. Based on the CDR3 plus reference TRBV5-4 and TRBJ2-7, the full variable domain is ETGVTQSPTHLIKTRGQQVTLRCSSQSGHNTVSWYQQALGQGPQFIFQYYREEENGRGNFPPRFSGLQFPNYSSELNVNALELDDSALYLCASSSRGGAYEQYFGPGTRLTVT.